One sample yielded the 2 T cell receptor beta chains listed below, sequenced in a study of blood T cells in healthy people across ages. A J-beta primer mix and a sample-barcoded 5' primer were used in a second PCR of roughly 7 to 12 cycles. MiXCR, applied by TCRdb to the 5' RACE reads, yields one record per CDR3 protein. The table has fewer than 1,000,000 distinct CDR3 sequences, under 45% seen once. The sequenced sample was blood. These receptors came from a man in his sixties in good health.

The rearrangement links TRBV6-5 to TRBJ2-3; the D gene is possibly TRBD1 (5 bases). The CDR3 consists of 13 residues. The germline V gene encodes CDR1 MNHEY and CDR2 SVGAGI. The CDR3 protein is CAVGPGPTDTQYF. The CDR3 DNA sequence: TGTGCAGTGGGGCCAGGGCCCACAGATACGCAGTATTTT.

The gene calls are TRBV3-1 and TRBJ1-6; D unresolved. CDR3 length equals 13 residues. Trimming removed 0 bases from V and 10 bases from J, with 7 bases in between. Germline V gene lookup returns CDR1 LGHDT and CDR2 YNNKEL (reference sequence). The CDR3 sequence: CASSQDGSSPLHF. The DNA of the CDR3 is TGTGCCAGCAGCCAAGATGGTAGCTCACCCCTCCACTTT.